One sample yielded the 10 T cell receptor beta chains listed below, sequenced in a study of TIL therapy for anti-PD-1-resistant metastatic lung cancer. The libraries were made with immunoSEQ v3. The repertoire was sequenced with immunoSEQ multiplex PCR; TCRdb's copy has only in-frame clones and lacks some. The profile covers roughly 60,000 clones, with less than 85% appearing a single time and 1.5% to 2% taken by the ten largest. Time point indicated: pre-treatment sample, taken before nivolumab and TIL therapy. Material: blood, obtained at baseline. The receptor set was obtained from a person aged 25-85 years with non-small cell lung cancer.

The genes are TRBV5-6 and TRBJ1-1; D is unclear. The V gene's germline CDR1 is SGHDT and CDR2 YYEEEE. The CDR3 totals 15 residues. V was cut by 1 base and J by 5 bases, with 15 bases left in between. The CDR3 sequence is CASSLFGPHPTEAFF. The CDR3 nucleotides are TGTGCCAGCAGCTTGTTCGGTCCACACCCGACTGAAGCTTTCTTT.

This CDR3 is CASSYSMTGKYGYTF. The CDR3 DNA follows: TGTGCCAGCAGTTACTCGATGACAGGGAAGTATGGCTACACCTTC. The V and J genes are TRBV6-5 and TRBJ1-2; 7 bases line up with TRBD1. Germline V CDR1 and CDR2: MNHEY, SVGAGI. Trimming took 0 bases from V and 5 from J; bases not matched to a gene: 6. This CDR3 has 15 amino acids.

This rearrangement joins TRBV5-1 to TRBJ2-2, with 13 bases matching TRBD2. The V gene end was trimmed by 8 bases and the J gene end by 5 bases; junction bases not matched to a gene: 9. CDR1 SGHRS and CDR2 YFSETQ come from the germline V gene. CDR3 length equals 16 residues. The CDR3: CASRGLAGSGTGELFF. Written as DNA, the CDR3 is TGCGCCAGTCGGGGACTAGCGGGGTCCGGGACCGGGGAGCTGTTTTTT.

This chain connects TRBV29-1 to TRBJ2-2; possibly TRBD1 for D (6 bases). Trimming cost V 7 bases and J 0 bases, with 9 bases left between them. The length of the CDR3 is 13 residues. The germline CDR1 and CDR2 sequences are SQVTM and ANQGSEA. The CDR3 DNA reads TGCAGCGCGGGGACATCGAACACCGGGGAGCTGTTTTTT. Amino acid sequence: CSAGTSNTGELFF.

This clone is a singleton in its sample. The chain has TRBV19 and TRBJ2-3, with D unclear. CDR1 is LNHDA and CDR2 is SQIVND in the germline V gene (reference sequence). V was cut by 1 base and J by 5 bases, with 10 bases left in between. The CDR3 contains 14 residues. CDR3 loop: CASSIVTERDTQYF. The CDR3 region has the DNA TGTGCCAGTAGTATAGTTACGGAGCGAGATACGCAGTATTTT.

The chain joins TRBV5-5 to TRBJ1-2, with a weak D call TRBD1 (5 bases). The CDR3 length is 18 residues. Germline lookup yields CDR1 SGHKS and CDR2 YYEKEE (reference sequence). Trimming took 4 bases from V and 1 from J, leaving 23 bases between them. The CDR3 here is CASSPHVREPRINYGYTF. The CDR3 coding sequence is TGTGCCAGCAGCCCCCACGTCAGGGAACCCCGGATTAACTATGGCTACACCTTC.

This chain links TRBV7-2 with TRBJ2-7; D ambiguous. The CDR3 covers 13 residues. Trimming removed 4 bases at V and 3 bases at J, with 10 bases between. CDR1 SGHTA and CDR2 FQGNSA come from the germline V gene. The CDR3 spells CASSSRYLYEQYF. The CDR3 DNA is TGTGCCAGCAGCTCCCGATATCTCTACGAGCAGTACTTC.

Details on this clone: The same CDR3 also results from other DNA sequences found in this sample. The CDR3 region has the DNA TGTGCCAGCAGTTTATCAGGTTTTAATCAGCCCCAGCATTTT. It yields the protein CASSLSGFNQPQHF. The chain combines TRBV27 with TRBJ1-5; D unresolved. CDR3 length: 14 residues. V gave up 0 bases and J gave up 4 bases, with 7 bases separating them. Germline CDR1 MNHEY, CDR2 SMNVEV (reference sequence).

The rearrangement uses TRBV20-1 and TRBJ1-1; D not certain. The CDR3 length is 11 residues. V lost 6 bases and J 2 bases, leaving 7 bases between the germline ends. Germline V gene sequence: CDR1 DFQATT, CDR2 SNEGSKA (reference sequence). The CDR3 DNA follows: TGCAGTGCGCAGAGTAACACTGAAGCTTTCTTT. Its protein product is CSAQSNTEAFF.

The rearrangement links TRBV18 to TRBJ2-7; 7 bases agree with TRBD1. Looked up from germline, CDR1 is KGHSH and CDR2 is LQKENI. There are 12 residues in the CDR3. With 4 bases clipped from V and 5 bases from J, the junction kept 2 bases outside the gene matches. CDR3 sequence (DNA): TGTGCCAGCTCACAGGGGGCGGACGAGCAGTACTTC. Its protein is CASSQGADEQYF.